This TCR beta chain was documented in a study of shared clonotypes between healthy human individuals. Findings of the study overall: Represented diversity, genetic and exposure-history alike, was limited by few donors. Only blood was sampled, and tissue TCR repertoires likely differ from blood ones.

The CDR3 is 13 amino acids. Germline assignment: CDR1 ENHRY and CDR2 SYGVKD. V was cut by 11 bases and J by 0 bases, with 13 bases left in between. CD8 cells regarded as naive lacked CD45RO, were positively chosen for CCR7, and omitted terminally differentiated effector memory CD45RA+ cells. The donors were all Caucasian adults (living in Nashville, Tennessee). Only in-frame clones appear in the TCRdb table, and some are missing; sequencing was by immunoSEQ multiplex PCR. The sample records around 2,000,000 clones, 90% to 95% being singletons. About this clone itself: The antigen remains unidentified.

This chain joins TRBV10-3 and TRBJ1-1, with a weak D call TRBD1 (6 bases). The sample consisted of naive CD8+ T cells from PBMCs. This sequence was found in a man younger than 35 in good health. Some clones in this sample may be carry-over from other donors' samples. CDR3 nucleotide sequence: TGTGCCTCCGGGGGGGACATGAACACTGAAGCTTTCTTT. As protein: CASGGDMNTEAFF.